The TCR beta chain described here comes from a study of neurological immune-mediated disorders. Study-wide points: Multiple sclerosis was found to have the least TCR clonal expansion, below healthy controls, and HTLV-1-associated myelopathy the most. When grouped phylogenetically, the repertoires of 18 of the 34 multiple sclerosis patients fell together in one related-CDR3 cluster, which is a possible signature.

Notes on this clonotype: Its matching antigen is unknown.

The CDR3 length is 14 residues. Trimming took 6 bases from V and 0 from J, leaving 8 bases between them. Germline CDR1 is MNHEY and CDR2 is SVGAGI. Synthesis of cDNA was accomplished via 5'RACE employing 10-nucleotide random UMIs. TCRdb itself ran the 5' RACE reads through MiXCR, one entry per CDR3 protein. The sample consists of 65,000 to 95,000 distinct CDR3 sequences, 4.5% to 6.5% of them appearing once. Sequenced sample: PBMCs. This TCR was sampled from a woman in her 30s with multiple sclerosis. The chain carries TRBV6-5 and TRBJ2-2; tentative D call: TRBD1 (5 bases). CDR3 region: CASRLGPNTGELFF. In nucleotides, the CDR3 is TGTGCCAGCAGGTTGGGGCCGAACACCGGGGAGCTGTTTTTT.